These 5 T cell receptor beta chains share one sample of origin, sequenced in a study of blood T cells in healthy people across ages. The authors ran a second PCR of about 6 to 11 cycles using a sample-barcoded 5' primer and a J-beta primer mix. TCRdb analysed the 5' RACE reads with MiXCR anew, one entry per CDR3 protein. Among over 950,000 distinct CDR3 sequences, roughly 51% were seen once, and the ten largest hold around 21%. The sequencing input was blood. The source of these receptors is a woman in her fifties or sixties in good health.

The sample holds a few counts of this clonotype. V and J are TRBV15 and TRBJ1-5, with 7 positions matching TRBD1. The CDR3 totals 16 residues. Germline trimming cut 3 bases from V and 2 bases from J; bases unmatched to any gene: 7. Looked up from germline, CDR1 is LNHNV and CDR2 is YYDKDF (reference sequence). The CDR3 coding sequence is TGTGCCACCAGCAGTAACAGGGGTTCAGGCAATCAGCCCCAGCATTTT. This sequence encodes CATSSNRGSGNQPQHF.

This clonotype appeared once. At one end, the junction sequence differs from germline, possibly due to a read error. CDR3 in amino acids: CANSIGADNNEQFF. The CDR3 DNA reads as TGTGCCAACAGCATAGGGGCAGACAACAATGAGCAGTTCTTC. The chain joins TRBV7-9 to TRBJ2-1, with TRBD1 as a possible D gene (5 bases). The CDR3 consists of 14 residues. Germline assignment: CDR1 SEHNR and CDR2 FQNEAQ (reference sequence). The full variable domain, its missing parts supplied by reference TRBV7-9 and TRBJ2-1, is DTGVSQNPRHKITKRGQNVTFRCDPISEHNRLYWYRQTLGQGPEFLTYFQNEAQLEKSRLLSDRFSAERPKGSFSTLEIQRTEQGDSAMYLCANSIGADNNEQFFGPGTRLTVL.

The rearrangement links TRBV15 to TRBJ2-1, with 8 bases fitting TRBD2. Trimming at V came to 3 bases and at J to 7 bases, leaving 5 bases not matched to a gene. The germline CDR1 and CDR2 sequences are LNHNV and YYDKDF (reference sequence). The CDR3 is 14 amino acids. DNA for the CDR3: TGTGCCACCAGCAGCAGGACTAGCTTGAATGAGCAGTTCTTC. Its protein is CATSSRTSLNEQFF.

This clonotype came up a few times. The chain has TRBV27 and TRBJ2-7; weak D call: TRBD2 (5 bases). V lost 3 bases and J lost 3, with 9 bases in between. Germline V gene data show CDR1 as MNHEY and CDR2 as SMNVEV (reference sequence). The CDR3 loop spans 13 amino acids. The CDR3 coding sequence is TGTGCCAGCAGTTTGAGGGATGGCTACGAGCAGTACTTC. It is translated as CASSLRDGYEQYF.

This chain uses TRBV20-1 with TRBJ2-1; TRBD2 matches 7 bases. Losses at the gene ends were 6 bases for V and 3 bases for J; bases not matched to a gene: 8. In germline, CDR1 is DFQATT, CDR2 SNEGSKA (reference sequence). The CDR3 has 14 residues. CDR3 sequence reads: CSAFPSGSYNEQFF. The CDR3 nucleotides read TGCAGTGCATTCCCTAGCGGCAGCTACAATGAGCAGTTCTTC.